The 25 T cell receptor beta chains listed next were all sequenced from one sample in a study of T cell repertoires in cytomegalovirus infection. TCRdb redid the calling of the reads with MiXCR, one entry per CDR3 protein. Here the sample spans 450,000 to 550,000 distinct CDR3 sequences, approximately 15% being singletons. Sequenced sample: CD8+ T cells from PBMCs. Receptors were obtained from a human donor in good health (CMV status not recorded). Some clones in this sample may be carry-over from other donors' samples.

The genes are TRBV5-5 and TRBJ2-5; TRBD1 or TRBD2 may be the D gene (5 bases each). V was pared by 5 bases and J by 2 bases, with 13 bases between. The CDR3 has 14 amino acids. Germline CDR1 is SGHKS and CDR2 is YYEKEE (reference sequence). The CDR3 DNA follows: TGTGCCAGCAGTCCCGGGACGAATCAAGAGACCCAGTACTTC. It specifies CASSPGTNQETQYF.

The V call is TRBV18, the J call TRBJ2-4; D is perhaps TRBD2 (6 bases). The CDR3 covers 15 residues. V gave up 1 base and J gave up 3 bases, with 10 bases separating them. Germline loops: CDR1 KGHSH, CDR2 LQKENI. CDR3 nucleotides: TGTGCCAGCTCACCACAACAGGAGGGCAAAAACATTCAGTACTTC. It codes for CASSPQQEGKNIQYF.

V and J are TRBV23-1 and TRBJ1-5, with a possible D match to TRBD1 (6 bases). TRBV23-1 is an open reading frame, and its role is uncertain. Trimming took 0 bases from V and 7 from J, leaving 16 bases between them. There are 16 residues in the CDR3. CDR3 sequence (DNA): TGCGCCAGCAGTCAATCGAGGGCCAGGGGTCAGCAGCCCCAGCATTTT. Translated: CASSQSRARGQQPQHF.

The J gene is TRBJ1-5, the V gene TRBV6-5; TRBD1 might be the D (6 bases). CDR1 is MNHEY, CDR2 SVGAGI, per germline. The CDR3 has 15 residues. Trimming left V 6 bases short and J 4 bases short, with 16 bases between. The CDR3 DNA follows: TGTGCCAGCAGAACCTCAAGGGGGGGAAATCAGCCCCAGCATTTT. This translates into CASRTSRGGNQPQHF.

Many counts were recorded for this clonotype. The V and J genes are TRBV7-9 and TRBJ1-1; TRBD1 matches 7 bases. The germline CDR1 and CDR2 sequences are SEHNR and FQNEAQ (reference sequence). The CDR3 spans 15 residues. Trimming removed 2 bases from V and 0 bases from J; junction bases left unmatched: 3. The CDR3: CASSLLGQMNTEAFF. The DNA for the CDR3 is TGTGCCAGCAGCTTATTGGGACAGATGAACACTGAAGCTTTCTTT.

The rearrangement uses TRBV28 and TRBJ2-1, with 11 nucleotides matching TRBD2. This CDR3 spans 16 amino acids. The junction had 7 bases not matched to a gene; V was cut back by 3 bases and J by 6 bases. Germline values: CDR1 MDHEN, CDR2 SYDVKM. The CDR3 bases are TGTGCCAGCAGTTTTATAGTGACTAGCGGGGTCAATGAGCAGTTCTTC. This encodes CASSFIVTSGVNEQFF.

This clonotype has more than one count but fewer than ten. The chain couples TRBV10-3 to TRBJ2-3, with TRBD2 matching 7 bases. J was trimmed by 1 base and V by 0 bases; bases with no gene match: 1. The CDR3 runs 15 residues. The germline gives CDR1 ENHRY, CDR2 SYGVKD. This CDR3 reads CAISESGGGTDTQYF. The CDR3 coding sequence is TGTGCCATCAGTGAGTCGGGGGGGGGCACAGATACGCAGTATTTT.

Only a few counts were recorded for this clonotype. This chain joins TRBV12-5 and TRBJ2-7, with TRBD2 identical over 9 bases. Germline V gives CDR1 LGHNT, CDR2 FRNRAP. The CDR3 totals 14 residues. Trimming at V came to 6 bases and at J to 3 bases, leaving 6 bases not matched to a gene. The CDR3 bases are TGTGCTAGTGGCCCGGGACTAGCTTACTACGAGCAGTACTTC. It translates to CASGPGLAYYEQYF.

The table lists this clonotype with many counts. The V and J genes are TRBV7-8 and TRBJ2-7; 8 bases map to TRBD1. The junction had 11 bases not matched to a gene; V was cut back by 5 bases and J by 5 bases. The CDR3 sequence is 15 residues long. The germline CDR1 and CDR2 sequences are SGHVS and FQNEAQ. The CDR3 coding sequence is TGTGCCAGCAGCATATCCGGGACAGGTTATCACGAGCAGTACTTC. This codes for CASSISGTGYHEQYF.

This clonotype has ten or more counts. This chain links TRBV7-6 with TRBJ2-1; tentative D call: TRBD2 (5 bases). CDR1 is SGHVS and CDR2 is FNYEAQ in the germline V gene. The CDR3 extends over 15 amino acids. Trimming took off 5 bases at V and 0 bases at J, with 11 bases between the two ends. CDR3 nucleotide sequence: TGTGCCAGCAGCCCAGCTAGCAACTCCTACAATGAGCAGTTCTTC. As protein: CASSPASNSYNEQFF.

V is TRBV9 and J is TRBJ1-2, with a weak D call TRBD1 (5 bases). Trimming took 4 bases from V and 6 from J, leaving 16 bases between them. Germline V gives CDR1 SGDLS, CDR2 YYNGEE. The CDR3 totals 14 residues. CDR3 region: CASSPSGGVDGYTF. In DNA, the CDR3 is TGTGCCAGCAGCCCCTCGGGGGGAGTGGATGGCTACACCTTC. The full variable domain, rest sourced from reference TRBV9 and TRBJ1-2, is DSGVTQTPKHLITATGQRVTLRCSPRSGDLSVYWYQQSLDQGLQFLIQYYNGEERAKGNILERFSAQQFPDLHSELNLSSLELGDSALYFCASSPSGGVDGYTFGSGTRLTVV.

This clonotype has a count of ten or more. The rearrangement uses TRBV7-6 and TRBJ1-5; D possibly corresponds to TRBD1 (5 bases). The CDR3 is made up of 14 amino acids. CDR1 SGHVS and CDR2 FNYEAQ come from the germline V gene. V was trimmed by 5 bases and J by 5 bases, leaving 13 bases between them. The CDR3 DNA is TGTGCCAGCAGCCCAGGCAGGGAAGATCAGCCCCAGCATTTT. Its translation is CASSPGREDQPQHF.

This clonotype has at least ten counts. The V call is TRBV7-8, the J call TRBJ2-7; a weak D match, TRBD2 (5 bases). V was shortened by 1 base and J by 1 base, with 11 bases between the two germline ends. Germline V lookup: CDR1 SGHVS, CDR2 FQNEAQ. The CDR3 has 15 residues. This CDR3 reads CASSLEVAPSYEQYF. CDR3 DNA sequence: TGTGCCAGCAGCTTAGAGGTAGCGCCTTCCTACGAGCAGTACTTC.

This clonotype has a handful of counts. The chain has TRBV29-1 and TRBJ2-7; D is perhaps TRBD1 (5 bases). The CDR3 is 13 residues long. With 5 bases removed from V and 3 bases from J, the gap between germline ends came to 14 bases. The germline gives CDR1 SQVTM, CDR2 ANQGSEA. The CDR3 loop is CSVTDTPSYEQYF. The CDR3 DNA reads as TGCAGCGTTACGGACACCCCAAGCTACGAGCAGTACTTC.

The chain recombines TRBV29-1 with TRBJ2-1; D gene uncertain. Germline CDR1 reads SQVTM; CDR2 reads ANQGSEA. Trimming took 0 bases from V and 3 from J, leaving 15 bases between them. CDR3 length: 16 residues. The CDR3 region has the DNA TGCAGCGTTGAAGATCTTCCCGGAGAGATCTACAATGAGCAGTTCTTC. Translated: CSVEDLPGEIYNEQFF.

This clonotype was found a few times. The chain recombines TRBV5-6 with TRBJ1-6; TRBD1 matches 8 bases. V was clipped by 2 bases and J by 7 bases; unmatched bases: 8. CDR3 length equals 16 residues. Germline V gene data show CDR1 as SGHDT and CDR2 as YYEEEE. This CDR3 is CASSLSGQGINSPLHF. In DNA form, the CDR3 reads TGTGCCAGCAGCTTAAGCGGACAGGGAATAAATTCACCCCTCCACTTT.

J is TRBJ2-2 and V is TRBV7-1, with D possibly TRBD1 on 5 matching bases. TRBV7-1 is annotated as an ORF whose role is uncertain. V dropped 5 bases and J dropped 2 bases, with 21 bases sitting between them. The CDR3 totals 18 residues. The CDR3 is CASSPTARVIRNTGELFF. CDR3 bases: TGTGCCAGCAGCCCAACGGCCAGGGTAATCCGCAACACCGGGGAGCTGTTTTTT.

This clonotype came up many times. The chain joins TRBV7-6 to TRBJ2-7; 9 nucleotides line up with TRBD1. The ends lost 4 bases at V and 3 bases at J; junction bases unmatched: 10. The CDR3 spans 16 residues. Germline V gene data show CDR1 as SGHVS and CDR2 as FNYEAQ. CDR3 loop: CASSSRDREVGYEQYF. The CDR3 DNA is TGTGCCAGCAGCTCCAGGGACAGGGAAGTCGGCTACGAGCAGTACTTC.

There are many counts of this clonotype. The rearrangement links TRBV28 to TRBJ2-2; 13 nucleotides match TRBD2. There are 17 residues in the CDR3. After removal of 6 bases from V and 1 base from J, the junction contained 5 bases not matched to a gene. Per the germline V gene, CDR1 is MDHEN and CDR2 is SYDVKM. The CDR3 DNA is TGTGCCAGCAGAGGACTAGCGGGAGCCGTGAACACCGGGGAGCTGTTTTTT. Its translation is CASRGLAGAVNTGELFF.

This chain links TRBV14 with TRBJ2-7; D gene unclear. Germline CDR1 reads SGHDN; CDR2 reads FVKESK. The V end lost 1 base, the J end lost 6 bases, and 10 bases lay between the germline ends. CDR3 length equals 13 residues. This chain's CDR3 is CASSQGRGSEQYF. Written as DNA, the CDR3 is TGTGCCAGCAGCCAAGGCCGAGGAAGCGAGCAGTACTTC.

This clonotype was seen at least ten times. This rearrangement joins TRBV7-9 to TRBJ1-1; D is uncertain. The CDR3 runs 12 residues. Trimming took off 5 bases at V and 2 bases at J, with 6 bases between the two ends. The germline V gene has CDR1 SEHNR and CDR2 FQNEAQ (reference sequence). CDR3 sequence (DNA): TGTGCCAGCAGCCCAGATAACACTGAAGCTTTCTTT. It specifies CASSPDNTEAFF.

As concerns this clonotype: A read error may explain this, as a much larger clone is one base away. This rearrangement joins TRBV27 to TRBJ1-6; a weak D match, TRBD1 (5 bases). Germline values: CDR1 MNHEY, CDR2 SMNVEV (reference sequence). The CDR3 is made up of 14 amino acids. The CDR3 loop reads CASSLQGRNSPLRF. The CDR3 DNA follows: TGTGCCAGCAGTTTACAGGGTCGAAATTCACCCCTCCGCTTT.

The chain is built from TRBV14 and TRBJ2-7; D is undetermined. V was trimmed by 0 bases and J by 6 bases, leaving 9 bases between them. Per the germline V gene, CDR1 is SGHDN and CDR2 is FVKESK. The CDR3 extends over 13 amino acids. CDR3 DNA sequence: TGTGCCAGCAGCCAAGAAGGAATTCTCGAGCAGTACTTC. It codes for CASSQEGILEQYF.

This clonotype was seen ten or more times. The CDR3 DNA reads TGTGCCAGCAGTGCCCTCCTGGGACAGGGGGCGACCGGGGAGCTGTTTTTT. Its translation: CASSALLGQGATGELFF. The J gene is TRBJ2-2, the V gene TRBV6-6; the match to TRBD1 covers 12 bases. Germline lookup yields CDR1 MNHNY and CDR2 SVGAGI (reference sequence). The CDR3 sequence is 17 residues long. V was pared by 5 bases and J by 5 bases, with 9 bases of the junction left unmatched.

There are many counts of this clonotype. CDR3: CASSWTRTGSYEQYF. The CDR3 bases are TGTGCCAGCAGTTGGACCAGGACAGGTTCCTACGAGCAGTACTTC. The J gene is TRBJ2-7, the V gene TRBV27; TRBD1 matches 7 bases. J lost 1 base, V lost 4 bases, and 7 bases had no gene match. This CDR3 has 15 amino acids. Germline CDR1 reads MNHEY; CDR2 reads SMNVEV (reference sequence).